The rows below give T cell receptor beta chains drawn from one sample of a study of T-cell reconstitution after alpha-beta-depleted transplantation in children. Via MiXCR, TCRdb re-called the PCR reads, giving one row per CDR3 protein. The sample comprises hundreds of thousands of distinct CDR3 sequences, over 10% of which are singletons, and around 2.2% rests with the top ten. The source was PBMCs, mostly from graft donor cells, collected 360 days after TCRalphabeta/CD19-depleted stem cell transplant. Source of these receptors: a male patient younger than 18 who had a stem cell transplant for acute myeloid leukemia, so the T cells may come from the graft donor. Each CDR3 is given with its conserved first and last residue. Fields, in order: clone size, D gene, V gene, J gene, CDR3 DNA, CDR3 protein. D genes are given only for firm matches. Expanded clones are given a class, and other clones once, few, many or no size at all.

>many|NA|TRBV29-1|TRBJ2-1
TGCAGCGTTGAAGGGTTCTCCTACAATGAGCAGTTCTTC
CSVEGFSYNEQFF
>NA|TRBD2|TRBV4-3|TRBJ2-1
TGCGCCAGCAGCCCTCCGACTAGCGGGAGGGCCAGAGAGCAGTTCTTC
CASSPPTSGRAREQFF
>few|NA|TRBV5-5|TRBJ2-5
TGTGCCAGCAGCTTGGACTGGTCCCAAGAGACCCAGTACTTC
CASSLDWSQETQYF
>few|TRBD2|TRBV7-8|TRBJ2-7
TGTGCCAGCAGCTTACCCTCTAGCGGGAGGAGCTCCTACGAGCAGTACTTC
CASSLPSSGRSSYEQYF
>many|NA|TRBV12-3/TRBV12-4|TRBJ2-2
TGTGCCAGCAGTTTAAAGCAGATGAACACCGGGGAGCTGTTTTTT
CASSLKQMNTGELFF
>NA|TRBD2|TRBV29-1|TRBJ2-3
TGCAGCGTTGAAGGGTTGGCGGCGGGAGGGCCCCCAGATACGCAGTATTTT
CSVEGLAAGGPPDTQYF
>few|NA|TRBV11-2|TRBJ2-3
TGTGCCTTCCGAGGGGGCACAGATACGCAGTATTTT
CAFRGGTDTQYF
>many|NA|TRBV5-1|TRBJ2-3
TGCGCCAGCAGCCATAGGGACGGAAGCACAGATACGCAGTATTTT
CASSHRDGSTDTQYF
>many|TRBD1|TRBV10-3|TRBJ2-7
TGTGCCATCAGTGAACCCGGGACAGGGCACTACGAGCAGTACTTC
CAISEPGTGHYEQYF
>many|TRBD2|TRBV20-1|TRBJ2-2
TGCAGTGCTAGAGATGGTAGCGGGAGGGAGAACACCGGGGAGCTGTTTTTT
CSARDGSGRENTGELFF
>NA|TRBD1|TRBV9|TRBJ1-2
TGTGCCAGCAGCGTAGCGCCCACAGGGGACGTTCGCTACACCTTC
CASSVAPTGDVRYTF
>few|NA|TRBV4-3|TRBJ2-3
TGCGCCAGCAGCCAAGATCGGTCTAGCGGCACAGATACGCAGTATTTT
CASSQDRSSGTDTQYF
>many|NA|TRBV29-1|TRBJ2-3
TGCAGCGTGGGGGCAGATACGCAGTATTTT
CSVGADTQYF
>many|TRBD2|TRBV20-1|TRBJ2-7
TGCAGTGCTAGGTCGGACGGGAGGAAGGCCTACGAGCAGTACTTC
CSARSDGRKAYEQYF
>NA|TRBD2|TRBV28|TRBJ2-5
TGTGCCAGCAGTTCCCACCGAGCGGGGAGGGTGGAGACCCAGTACTTC
CASSSHRAGRVETQYF
>many|TRBD2|TRBV7-6|TRBJ2-1
TGTGCCAGCAGCTTAGCCCTAGCGGGAGCTGTCGATGAGCAGTTCTTC
CASSLALAGAVDEQFF
>NA|NA|TRBV12-3/TRBV12-4|TRBJ2-6
TGTGCCAGCAGCTCTGACAGGTCCCACTCGGGGGCCAACGTCCTGACTTTC
CASSSDRSHSGANVLTF
>NA|TRBD2|TRBV20-1|TRBJ2-1
TGCAGTGCCAGTCTTAGCGGGAGAGAGCAGTTCTTC
CSASLSGREQFF
>NA|TRBD2|TRBV7-6|TRBJ2-2
TGTGCCAGCAGAGCTAGGACTAGCGGCAATCCCGGGGAGCTGTTTTTT
CASRARTSGNPGELFF
>NA|TRBD2|TRBV20-1|TRBJ2-2
TGCAGTGCTAGTATCGGCGGGGGATGGGGGGAGCTGTTTTTT
CSASIGGGWGELFF
>few|NA|TRBV13|TRBJ2-2
TGTGCCAGCAGCTTAGCCAGGGTGAACACCGGGGAGCTGTTTTTT
CASSLARVNTGELFF
>NA|NA|TRBV3-1|TRBJ1-1
TGTGCCAGCAGCCATTCTGTGGGCTTGAACACTGAAGCTTTCTTT
CASSHSVGLNTEAFF
>few|NA|TRBV30|TRBJ2-7
TGTGCCTGGAGTGATCCCACCTACGAGCAGTACTTC
CAWSDPTYEQYF
>NA|NA|TRBV6-2/TRBV6-3|TRBJ2-7
TGTGCCAGCAGTGCCCGGGGCTACGAGCAGTACTTC
CASSARGYEQYF
>few|TRBD1|TRBV12-3/TRBV12-4|TRBJ2-7
TGTGCCAGCAGAGACCGGGACAGGGGCTCCTACGAGCAGTACTTC
CASRDRDRGSYEQYF
>many|TRBD1|TRBV27|TRBJ1-1
TGTGCCAGCAGTGACAGGGTTAGCACTGAAGCTTTCTTT
CASSDRVSTEAFF
>many|TRBD2|TRBV5-4|TRBJ2-1
TGTGCCAGCAGCGCACAGCGGGAGAGGTCCTACAATGAGCAGTTCTTC
CASSAQRERSYNEQFF
>many|NA|TRBV20-1|TRBJ1-6
TGCAGTGCGGAGAAGGCAGCAAGACAAAATTCACCCCTCCACTTT
CSAEKAARQNSPLHF
>few|NA|TRBV11-1|TRBJ2-1
TGTGCCAGCAGCCCCCCGCGGGACTTCTCCTACAATGAGCAGTTCTTC
CASSPPRDFSYNEQFF
>few|TRBD1|TRBV20-1|TRBJ2-5
TGCAGTGCTCGTTTGTCTGGGACAGGACAAGAGACCCAGTACTTC
CSARLSGTGQETQYF
>few|TRBD1|TRBV20-1|TRBJ2-7
TGCAGTGCTAGAGATCTGAGACAGGGATACTACGAGCAGTACTTC
CSARDLRQGYYEQYF
>NA|NA|TRBV6-5|TRBJ2-5
TGTGCCAGCAGTTTTCTCAAGGGCAGGGGCGAGACCCAGTACTTC
CASSFLKGRGETQYF
>medium-sized|NA|TRBV6-2/TRBV6-3|TRBJ2-3
TGTGCCAGCAGTCGTCGCAAAGCCAAGAGCACAGATACGCAGTATTTT
CASSRRKAKSTDTQYF
>NA|NA|TRBV18|TRBJ2-5
TGTGCCAGCTCAGCACTAGAGAGAGAGACCCAGTACTTC
CASSALERETQYF
>few|NA|TRBV20-1|TRBJ2-7
TGCAGTGGCCCCGGGACTTTAGGGAGCGACGAGCAGTACTTC
CSGPGTLGSDEQYF
>NA|TRBD2|TRBV7-9|TRBJ2-1
TGTGCCAGCCCGCGGGGGGGGTCCTACAATGAGCAGTTCTTC
CASPRGGSYNEQFF
>many|NA|TRBV12-3/TRBV12-4|TRBJ2-1
TGTGCCAGCAGTCCGGGACAGGGTTTAGCGGGACGAAGGAATGAGCAGTTCTTC
CASSPGQGLAGRRNEQFF
>many|TRBD1|TRBV29-1|TRBJ2-3
TGCAGCGAAAGGACAGGGCCAGATACGCAGTATTTT
CSERTGPDTQYF
>many|NA|TRBV5-1|TRBJ2-7
TGCGCCAGCAGCTGGCGGGACAGACCCTACGAGCAGTACTTC
CASSWRDRPYEQYF
>NA|NA|TRBV20-1|TRBJ2-3
TGCAGTGCTAGAGTCTTGGCCGGGCCAGATACGCAGTATTTT
CSARVLAGPDTQYF
>few|NA|TRBV20-1|TRBJ2-1
TGCAGTGCTAGTTCTGTCGGAGGACCAACCTACAATGAGCAGTTCTTC
CSASSVGGPTYNEQFF
>many|NA|TRBV29-1|TRBJ2-7
TGCAGCGTTGAAGATGGAGGGAACTACGAGCAGTACTTC
CSVEDGGNYEQYF
>NA|TRBD2|TRBV18|TRBJ2-1
TGTGCCAGCTCACCCGGGACTAGCGGGGGAAGCTCCTACAATGAGCAGTTCTTC
CASSPGTSGGSSYNEQFF